This is a list of T cell receptor beta chains from one sample in a study of T-cell memory formation after mild COVID-19. TCRdb itself ran the 5' RACE reads through MiXCR, one entry per CDR3 protein. Counted here are about 110,000 distinct CDR3 sequences, over 10% occurring once; the ten biggest clones make up about 27%. Material: PBMCs or a T cell subset sorted from them (not recorded which). The receptors originated from an adult woman who had mild COVID-19 (a few samples of this study predate the infection). Cell type and time point are not known. Both conserved end residues are part of each CDR3. The D gene is left open where the match is weak. Size is stated for part of the rows, as once, few or many counts, or as a class when the clone is expanded.

j_call cdr3_length v_call clone_size d_call cdr3_aa cdr3_nt
TRBJ2-7 13 TRBV6-2/TRBV6-3 . TRBD1 CASSRDRFSEQYF TGTGCCAGCAGCCGGGACAGGTTTTCCGAGCAGTACTTC
TRBJ2-7 15 TRBV12-3/TRBV12-4 few TRBD1 CASSSLGQVSYEQYF TGTGCCAGCAGTTCCTTGGGACAGGTCTCCTACGAGCAGTACTTC
TRBJ2-3 19 TRBV4-3 few TRBD2 CASSQDPVSGGEGTDTQYF TGCGCCAGCAGCCAAGACCCCGTTAGCGGGGGAGAGGGTACAGATACGCAGTATTTT
TRBJ2-1 12 TRBV30 . . CAWSVGYNEQFF TGTGCCTGGAGTGTGGGCTACAATGAGCAGTTCTTC
TRBJ1-2 13 TRBV19 . . CASSILGSYGYTF TGTGCCAGTAGTATACTTGGCAGCTATGGCTACACCTTC
TRBJ2-1 16 TRBV4-3 . . CASSQELQRGSDEQFF TGCGCCAGCAGCCAAGAACTCCAACGGGGTAGCGATGAGCAGTTCTTC
TRBJ2-5 9 TRBV12-3/TRBV12-4 many . CAGKETQYF TGTGCCGGCAAAGAGACCCAGTACTTC
TRBJ2-7 12 TRBV29-1 . . CSVAQVTYEQYF TGCAGCGTTGCGCAGGTTACCTACGAGCAGTACTTC
TRBJ1-1 15 TRBV20-1 . TRBD1 CSARDLGQGNTEAFF TGCAGTGCTAGAGATTTGGGACAGGGGAACACTGAAGCTTTCTTT
TRBJ1-1 12 TRBV5-1 . . CASSGGTSEAFF TGCGCCAGCAGCGGAGGGACTTCGGAAGCTTTCTTT
TRBJ2-1 15 TRBV7-9 few TRBD1 CASSSEGASYNEQFF TGTGCCAGCAGCTCCGAGGGGGCGTCCTACAATGAGCAGTTCTTC
TRBJ2-1 11 TRBV29-1 . . CSVPDTPGEFF TGCAGCGTTCCCGACACACCCGGAGAGTTCTTC
TRBJ2-5 13 TRBV3-1 . . CASSQGYQETQYF TGTGCCAGCAGCCAAGGCTACCAAGAGACCCAGTACTTC
TRBJ1-1 12 TRBV12-3/TRBV12-4 . . CASRRQARGAFF TGTGCCAGCAGAAGACAGGCGAGGGGAGCTTTCTTT
TRBJ2-1 16 TRBV29-1 few TRBD2 CSVEGLAGPIYNEQFF TGCAGCGTTGAAGGGCTAGCGGGACCAATATACAATGAGCAGTTCTTC
TRBJ2-7 12 TRBV6-5 few TRBD1 CASRDRAYEQYF TGTGCCAGCAGGGACAGGGCCTACGAGCAGTACTTC
TRBJ2-1 15 TRBV28 . . CASNLPPGGDNEQFF TGTGCCAGCAATTTACCCCCAGGGGGGGACAATGAGCAGTTCTTC
TRBJ2-7 14 TRBV27 few . CASSLNSGAYEQYF TGTGCCAGCAGTTTAAATAGCGGCGCCTACGAGCAGTACTTC
TRBJ2-7 13 TRBV29-1 few . CSVEVGGPYEQYF TGCAGCGTGGAGGTCGGGGGACCCTACGAGCAGTACTTC
TRBJ2-1 12 TRBV7-9 many . CATPGAPNEQFF TGTGCCACCCCGGGGGCGCCCAATGAGCAGTTCTTC
TRBJ2-5 14 TRBV5-3 . . CARSLPRGIETQYF TGTGCCAGAAGCCTCCCTCGCGGGATAGAGACCCAGTACTTC
TRBJ2-5 16 TRBV7-9 many TRBD1 CASSSPIGDRGETQYF TGTGCCAGCAGCTCGCCGATAGGAGACAGGGGGGAGACCCAGTACTTC
TRBJ2-7 15 TRBV13 few . CASSPRGTEPYEQYF TGTGCCAGCAGCCCTCGAGGTACAGAACCCTACGAGCAGTACTTC